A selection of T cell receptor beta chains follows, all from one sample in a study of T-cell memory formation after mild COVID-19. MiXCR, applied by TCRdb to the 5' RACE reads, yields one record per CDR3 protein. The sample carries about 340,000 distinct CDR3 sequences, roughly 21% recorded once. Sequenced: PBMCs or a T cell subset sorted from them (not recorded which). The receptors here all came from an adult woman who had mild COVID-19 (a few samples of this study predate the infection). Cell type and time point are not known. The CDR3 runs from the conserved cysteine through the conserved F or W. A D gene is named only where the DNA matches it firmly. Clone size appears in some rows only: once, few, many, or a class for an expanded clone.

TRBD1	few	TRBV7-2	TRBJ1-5	TGTGCCAGCAAGGGACAGGGTCATAGCAATCAGCCCCAGCATTTT	CASKGQGHSNQPQHF
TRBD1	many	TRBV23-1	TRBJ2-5	TGCGCCAGCAGTCTGCAGGGGGCGCAGGAGACCCAGTACTTC	CASSLQGAQETQYF
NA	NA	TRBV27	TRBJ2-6	TGTGCCAGCAGTTCTGGTGACTCTGGGGCCAACGTCCTGACTTTC	CASSSGDSGANVLTF
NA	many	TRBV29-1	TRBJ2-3	TGCAGCGCGGTCCCCGGGGTCACAGATACGCAGTATTTT	CSAVPGVTDTQYF
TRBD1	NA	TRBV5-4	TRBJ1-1	TGTGCCAGCCAGGGGGCTGAGAGGAACACTGAAGCTTTCTTT	CASQGAERNTEAFF
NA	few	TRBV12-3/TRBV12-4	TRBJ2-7	TGTGCCAGCAGCTTGGCGGCGAACGAGCAGTACTTC	CASSLAANEQYF
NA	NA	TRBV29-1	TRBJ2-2	TGCAGCGTTGAGGACAGATGGACCGGGGAGCTGTTTTTT	CSVEDRWTGELFF
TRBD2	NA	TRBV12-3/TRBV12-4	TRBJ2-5	TGTGCCAGCAGTTTATCAGCGGGAGAGAAGACCCAGTACTTC	CASSLSAGEKTQYF
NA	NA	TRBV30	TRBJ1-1	TGTGCCTGGAGTACGAGTGGCACTGAAGCTTTCTTT	CAWSTSGTEAFF
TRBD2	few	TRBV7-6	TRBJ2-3	TGTGCCAGCAGCCCTCTAGCGGGTACCAATGCAGATACGCAGTATTTT	CASSPLAGTNADTQYF
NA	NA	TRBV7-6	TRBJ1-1	TGTGCCAGCAGCTTAGGAGGGGGGCGGAGCACTGAAGCTTTCTTT	CASSLGGGRSTEAFF
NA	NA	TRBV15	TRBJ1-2	TGTGCCACCAGCAGGGCTGAAAGGGACTATGGCTACACCTTC	CATSRAERDYGYTF
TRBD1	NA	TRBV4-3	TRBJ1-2	TGCGCCAGCAGCCAAGCGACAGGGCACAACTATGGCTACACCTTC	CASSQATGHNYGYTF
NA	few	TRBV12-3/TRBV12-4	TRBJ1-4	TGTGCCAGCAGCAGGGCCGGGGGTGAAAAACTGTTTTTT	CASSRAGGEKLFF
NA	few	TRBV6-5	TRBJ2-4	TGTGCCAGCAGCCTCGGACCCCAAAACATTCAGTACTTC	CASSLGPQNIQYF
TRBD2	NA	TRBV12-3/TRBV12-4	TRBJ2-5	TGTGCCAGCGGGGGACTAGCGGGGACGATCGGCCAAGAGACCCAGTACTTC	CASGGLAGTIGQETQYF
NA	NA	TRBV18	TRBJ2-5	TGTGCCAGCTCACCCTCAACCCAATCCTATGGGACCCAGTACTTC	CASSPSTQSYGTQYF
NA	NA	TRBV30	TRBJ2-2	TGTGCCTTCATGGCGGGGCCGGGCACCGGGGAGCTGTTTTTT	CAFMAGPGTGELFF
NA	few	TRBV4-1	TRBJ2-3	TGCGCCAGCAGTCTGAGGGAAACCACAGATACGCAGTATTTT	CASSLRETTDTQYF
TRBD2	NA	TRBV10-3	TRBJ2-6	TGTGCCATCAGTGAAGGTTGGACTAGCGGGGGCCCTACCCCGGTGTCTGGGGCCAACGTCCTGACTTTC	CAISEGWTSGGPTPVSGANVLTF
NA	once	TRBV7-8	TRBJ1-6	TGTGCCAGCAGCCCAGTCCGGTCCTATAATTCACCCCTCCACTTT	CASSPVRSYNSPLHF
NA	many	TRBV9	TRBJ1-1	TGTGCCAGCAGCGCAAAGGAGGGCAGGGAGGGCACTGAAGCTTTCTTT	CASSAKEGREGTEAFF
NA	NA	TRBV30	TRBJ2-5	TGTGCCTGGACGGCCGTCGTGGAGACCCAGTACTTC	CAWTAVVETQYF
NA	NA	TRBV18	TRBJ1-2	TGTGCCAGCTCACCAGGGAGGGTAGCTAACTATGGCTACACCTTC	CASSPGRVANYGYTF
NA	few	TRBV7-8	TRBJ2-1	TGTGCCAGCAGCTTCATCCTCAATGAGCAGTTCTTC	CASSFILNEQFF
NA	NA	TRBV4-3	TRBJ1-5	TGCGCCAGCAGCCAAGATCGGGCGCCAGGGAGCAATCAGCCCCAGCATTTT	CASSQDRAPGSNQPQHF
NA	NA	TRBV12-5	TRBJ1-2	TGTGCTAGTGGTGGATCCCTCCGCGGGTCTGGCTACACCTTC	CASGGSLRGSGYTF
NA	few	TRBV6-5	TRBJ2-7	TGTGCCAGCAGGATAAACAGGGAATGGTCCTACGAGCAGTACTTC	CASRINREWSYEQYF
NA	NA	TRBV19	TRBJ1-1	TGTGCCAGTAGTATGATAGGGGACGGTGAAGCTTTCTTT	CASSMIGDGEAFF
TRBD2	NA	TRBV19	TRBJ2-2	TGTGCCAGTAGTAAGGGACTAGCGGGAGTCGCGTACACCGGGGAGCTGTTTTTT	CASSKGLAGVAYTGELFF
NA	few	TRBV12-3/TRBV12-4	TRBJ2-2	TGTGCCAGCAGTTTCGGGGTCGGCGGCACCGGGGAGCTGTTTTTT	CASSFGVGGTGELFF
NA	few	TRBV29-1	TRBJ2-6	TGCAGCGTTGGTGAAGGGAGCACGCTTCGGGGGCTTAGCTCTGGGGCCAACGTCCTGACTTTC	CSVGEGSTLRGLSSGANVLTF
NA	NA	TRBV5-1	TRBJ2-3	TGCGCCAGCAGCTTGGAGCAGGTCCGCACAGATACGCAGTATTTT	CASSLEQVRTDTQYF
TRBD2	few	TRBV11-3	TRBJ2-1	TGTGCCAGCAGCTTAGTCGAGGCGGGAGCGAATGAGCAGTTCTTC	CASSLVEAGANEQFF
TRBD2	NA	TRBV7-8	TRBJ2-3	TGTGCCAGCAGCTTTCGGTGGACTAGCGGATTCAGAGATACGCAGTATTTT	CASSFRWTSGFRDTQYF
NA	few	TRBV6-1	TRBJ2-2	TGTGCCAGCAGCGCACAGGGGAACACCGGGGAGCTGTTTTTT	CASSAQGNTGELFF
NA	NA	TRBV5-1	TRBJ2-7	TGCGCCAGCAGCCCCGGACCCATCCACGAGCAGTACTTC	CASSPGPIHEQYF
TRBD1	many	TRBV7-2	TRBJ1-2	TGTGCCAGCAGCTTAGTTGGGACAGGAAATAACTATGGCTACACCTTC	CASSLVGTGNNYGYTF
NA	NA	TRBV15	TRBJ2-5	TGTGCCACCAGCAGAGATCTTGCTAAAGAGACCCAGTACTTC	CATSRDLAKETQYF
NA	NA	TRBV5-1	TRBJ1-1	TGCGCCAGCAGCTTGGGAAGTGATGGGGCTTTCTTT	CASSLGSDGAFF
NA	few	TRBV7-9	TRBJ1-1	TGTGCCAGCAGCTCAGGGGTTACTGAAGCTTTCTTT	CASSSGVTEAFF
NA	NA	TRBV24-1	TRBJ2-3	TGTGCCACCAGTGCCGCCTCGGACGTCCCCACAGATACGCAGTATTTT	CATSAASDVPTDTQYF
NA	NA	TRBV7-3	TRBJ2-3	TGTGCCAGCAGCTCCTACCCTGGAGATACGCAGTATTTT	CASSSYPGDTQYF
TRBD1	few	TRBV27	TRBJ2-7	TGTGCCAGCAGTCTCCTCCAGGGGGCCGAGGACGAGCAGTACTTC	CASSLLQGAEDEQYF
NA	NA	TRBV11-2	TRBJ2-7	TGTGCCAGCAGCTTAGGATATCCGGGACGACCGATTTACGAGCAGTACTTC	CASSLGYPGRPIYEQYF
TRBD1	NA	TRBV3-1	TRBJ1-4	TGTGCCAGCAGCCGAGGACAGGGCGTCGATGAAAAACTGTTTTTT	CASSRGQGVDEKLFF
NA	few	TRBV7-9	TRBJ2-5	TGTGCCAGTTTAACTAGGAACCAAGAGACCCAGTACTTC	CASLTRNQETQYF
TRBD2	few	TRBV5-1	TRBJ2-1	TGCGCCAGCAGCCAAGGACCGGGGGGAGTTAAGGGTGAGCAGTTCTTC	CASSQGPGGVKGEQFF
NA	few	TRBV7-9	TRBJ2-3	TGTGCCAGCACCCATAGGGCCACAGATACGCAGTATTTT	CASTHRATDTQYF
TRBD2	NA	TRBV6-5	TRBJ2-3	TGTGCCAGCAGTTCACTAGCGGGAGGACGCACAGATACGCAGTATTTT	CASSSLAGGRTDTQYF
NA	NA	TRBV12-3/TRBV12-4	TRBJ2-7	TGTGCCAGCAGTTGGAGAGTCCGACCCTACGAGCAGTACTTC	CASSWRVRPYEQYF
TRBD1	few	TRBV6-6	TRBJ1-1	TGTGCCAGCAGATCCGGGACAGGGGCTCTGAACACTGAAGCTTTCTTT	CASRSGTGALNTEAFF